This TCR beta chain is from a study of T cell changes during pregnancy in multiple sclerosis. The CDR3 covers 13 residues. V lost 3 bases and J lost 1, with 7 bases in between. CDR1 KGHSH and CDR2 LQKENI come from the germline V gene. The table came from immunoSEQ multiplex PCR; TCRdb's copy has only in-frame clones and leaves some out. The table includes around 52,000 clones, roughly nine tenths detected once. The sample here was CD4+ T cells from peripheral blood mononuclear cells, taken in the second trimester of pregnancy. The chain links TRBV18 to TRBJ2-7; D is ambiguous. This receptor was identified in a female donor with multiple sclerosis, enrolled in a pregnancy study. DNA for the CDR3: TGTGCCAGCTCACCGGGCACATCCTACGAGCAGTACTTC. Translated: CASSPGTSYEQYF.